A single count supports the clone carrying this T cell receptor beta chain. Recovered Cohort 3 donors showed two negative PCRs, clearance, or symptom resolution. Sequencing was performed with immunoSEQ multiplex PCR; in TCRdb, only in-frame clones are kept and a portion is missing. This table holds around 300,000 clones, about 90% found once. The sample originates from a study of blood T cell repertoires in COVID-19. Germline V gene data show CDR1 as SGHDN and CDR2 as FVKESK. This CDR3 has 16 residues. V lost 4 bases, J lost 3 bases, and 5 bases stayed unmatched. This chain joins TRBV14 and TRBJ2-1, with TRBD2 matching over 11 bases. This receptor was taken from a woman in her sixties or seventies who had recovered from COVID-19. The sequencing sample was made of PBMCs or T cells enriched from blood (not recorded which). For the CDR3, the DNA is TGTGCCAGCAGCCCTCTACTAGCGGGGGACTACAATGAGCAGTTCTTC. Protein product: CASSPLLAGDYNEQFF.